Listed here is a single T cell receptor (beta chain). Its antigen is undetermined. Primers used in a second PCR of roughly 6 to 11 cycles were a sample-barcoded 5' primer and a J-beta primer mix. Each cDNA molecule, via a template-switch adaptor with 12 random nucleotides, was tagged. TCRdb used MiXCR to reprocess the 5' RACE reads, holding one entry per CDR3 protein. Of around 2 million distinct CDR3 sequences in the sample, about 39% were seen once. Per sample, a minimum of 6 million PBMCs were isolated. This record belongs to a study of blood T cells in healthy people across ages. As for the study in general: Template switching retrieved approximately one barcoded beta molecule for each two T cells. Study results and caveats: Long-lived donors carried more naive CD4+ cells and greater diversity than aged donors.

The germline CDR1 and CDR2 sequences are SEHNR and FQNEAQ (reference sequence). Trimming removed 5 bases from V and 0 bases from J, with 11 bases in between. The CDR3 runs 14 residues. Sequences were obtained from blood. The rearrangement uses TRBV7-9 and TRBJ2-7; D is possibly TRBD2 (6 bases). This TCR was recovered from a human donor in good health. CDR3 bases: TGTGCCAGCAGCGGACCGACTAGCTCCTACGAGCAGTACTTC. Its protein product is CASSGPTSSYEQYF.